These 19 T cell receptor beta chains were sequenced from one sample in a study of CDR3 diversity in severe acne. TCRdb reprocessed the PCR reads via MiXCR and lists one record per CDR3 protein. The sample shows approximately 79,000 distinct CDR3 sequences, around 50% of them seen only once. The sequencing sample was made of blood. The source of these receptors is a male donor in good health, serving as a control.

This clonotype was observed a single time. A read error may be the cause here, since a much bigger clone is one base away. The chain is built from TRBV4-2 and TRBJ2-3, with a weak D call TRBD2 (5 bases). The V end lost 4 bases, the J end lost 1 base, and 12 bases lay between the germline ends. Germline V gene lookup returns CDR1 LGHNA and CDR2 YNFKEQ. This CDR3 is built from 15 residues. CDR3 region: CASSPRLSGTDTQYF. The CDR3 DNA follows: TGTGCCAGCAGCCCTAGACTATCGGGCACAGATACGCAGTATTTT.

This clonotype was counted ten times or more. The rearrangement uses TRBV2 and TRBJ1-2, with TRBD1 matching over 7 bases. The CDR3 runs 13 residues. Per the germline V gene, CDR1 is SNHLY and CDR2 is FYNNEI. The V and J ends lost 2 bases and 4 bases, in that order; junction bases with no gene match: 1. The CDR3 DNA reads as TGTGCCAGCAGTGAACAGGGGGTCTATGGCTACACCTTC. It specifies CASSEQGVYGYTF.

The chain joins TRBV29-1 to TRBJ1-1; D is unclear. V lost 7 bases, J lost 0 bases, and 15 bases lay in between. Germline V lookup: CDR1 SQVTM, CDR2 ANQGSEA. The CDR3 sequence is 14 residues long. The CDR3 protein is CSASSTGLNTEAFF. Here the CDR3 DNA reads TGCAGCGCCTCATCGACCGGACTGAACACTGAAGCTTTCTTT.

At least ten counts were recorded for this clonotype. The rearrangement uses TRBV7-9 and TRBJ1-1; D call uncertain. The germline V gene encodes CDR1 SEHNR and CDR2 FQNEAQ (reference sequence). The CDR3 is 17 residues long. V lost 2 bases and J 1 base, leaving 17 bases between the germline ends. CDR3 bases: TGTGCCAGCAGCTTAAGGGAAGCAGGAGTGACGAACACTGAAGCTTTCTTT. Encoded protein: CASSLREAGVTNTEAFF.

The rearrangement links TRBV29-1 to TRBJ2-7; tentatively, D is TRBD1 (5 bases). V was clipped by 6 bases and J by 6 bases, with 27 bases between them. The CDR3 sequence is 16 residues long. Germline V gene sequence: CDR1 SQVTM, CDR2 ANQGSEA. Here the CDR3 DNA reads TGCAGCGTAGCACTAAAACCGGGCCCAGGACAATTCGAGCAGTACTTC. Amino acids: CSVALKPGPGQFEQYF.

The chain has TRBV7-9 and TRBJ1-3, with D uncertain. The V gene's germline CDR1 is SEHNR and CDR2 FQNEAQ (reference sequence). This CDR3 contains 15 residues. With 0 bases removed from V and 0 bases from J, the gap between germline ends came to 6 bases. CDR3 coding DNA: TGTGCCAGCAGCTTAGCCGGCCACTCTGGAAACACCATATATTTT. Translated, it gives CASSLAGHSGNTIYF.

This clonotype was recorded once. The rearrangement joins TRBV9 to TRBJ2-7, with D possibly TRBD2 on 5 matching bases. The germline V gene encodes CDR1 SGDLS and CDR2 YYNGEE. This CDR3 is 14 amino acids long. V was trimmed by 1 base and J by 0 bases, leaving 8 bases between them. DNA for the CDR3: TGTGCCAGCAGCGTAACGGGAAGCTCCTACGAGCAGTACTTC. This translates into CASSVTGSSYEQYF.

This clonotype was detected ten times or more. The V gene is TRBV5-8, the J gene TRBJ2-2, with a possible D match to TRBD2 (7 bases). Trimming left V 0 bases short and J 2 bases short, with 11 bases between. The CDR3 length is 16 residues. Germline V gene lookup returns CDR1 SGHTS and CDR2 YDEGEE. The CDR3 loop is CASSLEGGANTGELFF. The CDR3, as DNA: TGTGCCAGCAGCTTGGAAGGGGGGGCCAACACCGGGGAGCTGTTTTTT.

To note about this clonotype: Since the CDR3 does not end with the conserved phenylalanine or tryptophan, this likely comes from a read error. The DNA is omitted, as the CDR3 cannot be located on it reliably, and the CDR3 follows TCRdb's listing. V gene TRBV7-9 combines with J gene TRBJ2-5. Germline-derived CDR1 and CDR2 are SEHNR and FQNEAQ (reference sequence). From its first to its last residue, the CDR3 has 10 amino acids. The chain's CDR3 is CASSQGPRPS.

The chain joins TRBV2 to TRBJ1-5, with a weak D call TRBD1 (5 bases). Germline CDR1 SNHLY, CDR2 FYNNEI. Trimming took 1 base from V and 7 from J, leaving 11 bases between them. This CDR3 comprises 14 residues. In DNA form, the CDR3 reads TGTGCCAGCAGTGAAGGCAGGGTGGAACAGCCCCAGCATTTT. Protein product: CASSEGRVEQPQHF.

This clonotype was counted between two and nine times. The rearrangement uses TRBV30 and TRBJ2-3; tentatively, D is TRBD2 (5 bases). The CDR3 is 15 residues long. Germline loops: CDR1 GTSNPN, CDR2 SVGIG (reference sequence). The V end was cut by 2 bases, the J end by 2 bases, with 14 bases between. CDR3 protein: CAWSNDETNTDTQYF. CDR3 nucleotide sequence: TGTGCCTGGAGTAATGACGAGACTAACACAGATACGCAGTATTTT.

CDR3 sequence: CASSFNRDYEQYF. The CDR3 nucleotides read TGTGCCAGCAGCTTTAACCGGGATTACGAGCAGTACTTC. The V and J genes are TRBV7-9 and TRBJ2-7; D is possibly TRBD2 (5 bases). The CDR3 covers 13 residues. V shed 3 bases and J shed 4 bases, with 10 bases lying between them. CDR1 SEHNR and CDR2 FQNEAQ come from the germline V gene (reference sequence).

The chain recombines TRBV25-1 with TRBJ1-5; D gene unclear. The germline V gene has CDR1 MGHDK and CDR2 SYGVNS. The CDR3 is made up of 15 amino acids. V was clipped by 8 bases and J by 0 bases, with 14 bases between them. The CDR3 bases are TGTGCCAGCGTTGCGTCGGAATATAGCAATCAGCCCCAGCATTTT. This encodes CASVASEYSNQPQHF.

This clonotype was counted at least ten times. V and J are TRBV27 and TRBJ2-7, with D unresolved. CDR1 and CDR2 (germline): MNHEY, SMNVEV (reference sequence). The CDR3 has 14 residues. The ends were cut back, 3 bases at V and 3 bases at J, with 12 bases in the middle. In DNA, the CDR3 is TGTGCCAGCAGTTTGGGGTCGGTCTTCTACGAGCAGTACTTC. Protein: CASSLGSVFYEQYF.

The gene calls are TRBV28 and TRBJ1-1; D is undetermined. The germline gives CDR1 MDHEN, CDR2 SYDVKM. This CDR3 is 13 amino acids long. The ends were cut back, 6 bases at V and 1 base at J, with 9 bases in the middle. Here the CDR3 DNA reads TGTGCCAGCAGAACTCTGGCGAACACTGAAGCTTTCTTT. Its translation is CASRTLANTEAFF.

A word on this clonotype: Lacking the conserved final phenylalanine or tryptophan, this CDR3 likely reflects a read error. V usage is TRBV24-1 and J usage is TRBJ2-2, with D possibly TRBD2 on 5 matching bases. V gave up 3 bases and J gave up 3 bases, with 10 bases separating them. The CDR3 extends over 15 amino acids. Germline V CDR1 and CDR2: KGHDR, SFDVKD. The CDR3 loop reads CATSDGGSHTGELFL. DNA for the CDR3: TGTGCCACCAGTGATGGAGGATCACACACCGGGGAGCTGTTTCTT.

The CDR3 DNA is TGTGCCAGCGGGGGAGTTGGAGGGGAGCTGTTTTTT. It encodes CASGGVGGELFF. This rearrangement joins TRBV2 to TRBJ2-2; perhaps D is TRBD1 or TRBD2 (5 bases each). The CDR3 has 12 residues. CDR1 is SNHLY, CDR2 FYNNEI, per germline. V lost 8 bases, J lost 8 bases, and 12 bases lay in between. The full variable domain, its missing parts supplied by reference TRBV2 and TRBJ2-2, is EPEVTQTPSHQVTQMGQEVILRCVPISNHLYFYWYRQILGQKVEFLVSFYNNEISEKSEIFDDQFSVERPDGSNFTLKIRSTKLEDSAMYFCASGGVGGELFFGEGSRLTVL.

A few counts support this clonotype. The chain employs TRBV30 and TRBJ1-3; D unresolved. Germline CDR1 and CDR2: GTSNPN and SVGIG (reference sequence). The CDR3 has 12 amino acids. V lost 0 bases and J 4 bases, leaving 4 bases between the germline ends. CDR3 DNA sequence: TGTGCCTGGAGTGTAGAAGGAAACACCATATATTTT. This sequence encodes CAWSVEGNTIYF.

This clonotype was seen more than once but under ten times. V usage is TRBV2 and J usage is TRBJ2-2; no definite D call. The germline CDR1 and CDR2 sequences are SNHLY and FYNNEI. Trimming removed 0 bases from V and 1 base from J, with 6 bases in between. The CDR3 consists of 15 residues. In nucleotides, the CDR3 is TGTGCCAGCAGTGAAGCTAGATTGAACACCGGGGAGCTGTTTTTT. Translated, it gives CASSEARLNTGELFF.